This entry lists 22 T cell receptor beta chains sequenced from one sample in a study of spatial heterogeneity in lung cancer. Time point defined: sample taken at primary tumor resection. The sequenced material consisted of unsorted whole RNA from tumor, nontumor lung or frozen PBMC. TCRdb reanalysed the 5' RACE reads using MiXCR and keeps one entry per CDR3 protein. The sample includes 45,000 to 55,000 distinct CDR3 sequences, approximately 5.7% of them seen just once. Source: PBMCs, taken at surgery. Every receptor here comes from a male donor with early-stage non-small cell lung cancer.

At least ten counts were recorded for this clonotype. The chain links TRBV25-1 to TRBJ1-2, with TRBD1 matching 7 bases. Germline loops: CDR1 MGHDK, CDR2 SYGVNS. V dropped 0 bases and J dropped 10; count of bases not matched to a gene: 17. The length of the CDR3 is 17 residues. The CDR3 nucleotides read TGTGCCAGCAGTGAATATGGGCAGGGGGACTCCCAGAGTACCTACACCTTC. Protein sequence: CASSEYGQGDSQSTYTF.

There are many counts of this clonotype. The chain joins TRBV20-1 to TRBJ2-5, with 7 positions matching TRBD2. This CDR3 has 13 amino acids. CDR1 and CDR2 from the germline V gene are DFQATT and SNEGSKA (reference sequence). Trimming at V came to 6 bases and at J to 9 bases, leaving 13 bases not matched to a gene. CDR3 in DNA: TGCAGTGCGCTTCAGCGGGGCCCCCAGGCCCAGTACTTC. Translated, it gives CSALQRGPQAQYF.

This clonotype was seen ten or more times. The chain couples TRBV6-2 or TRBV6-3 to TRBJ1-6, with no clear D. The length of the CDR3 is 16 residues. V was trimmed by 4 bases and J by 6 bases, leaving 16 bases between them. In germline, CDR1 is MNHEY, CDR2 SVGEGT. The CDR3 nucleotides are TGTGCCAGCAGTTCAACCAATTTTGAAGCTAATTCACCCCTCCACTTT. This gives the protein CASSSTNFEANSPLHF.

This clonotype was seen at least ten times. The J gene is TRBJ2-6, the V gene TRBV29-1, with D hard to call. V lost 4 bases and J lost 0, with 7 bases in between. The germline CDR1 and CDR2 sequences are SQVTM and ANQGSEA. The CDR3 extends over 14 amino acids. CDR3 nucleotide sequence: TGCAGCGTTGGGTCGGGCTCTGGGGCCAACGTCCTGACTTTC. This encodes CSVGSGSGANVLTF.

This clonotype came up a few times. The CDR3 region is CASSRTSSHEQFF. Here the CDR3 DNA reads TGTGCCAGCAGCCGGACTAGTAGCCATGAGCAGTTCTTC. The J gene is TRBJ2-1, the V gene TRBV5-4; 7 bases fit TRBD2. Germline CDR1 SGHNT, CDR2 YYREEE (reference sequence). J gave up 8 bases and V 4 bases, and 6 bases lay outside the gene matches. The CDR3 is 13 residues long.

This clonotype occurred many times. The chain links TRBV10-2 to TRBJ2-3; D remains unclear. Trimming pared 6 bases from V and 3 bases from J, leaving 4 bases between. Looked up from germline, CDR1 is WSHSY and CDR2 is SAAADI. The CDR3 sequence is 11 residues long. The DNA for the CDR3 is TGCGCCAGCAGAGAGACAGATACGCAGTATTTT. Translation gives CASRETDTQYF.

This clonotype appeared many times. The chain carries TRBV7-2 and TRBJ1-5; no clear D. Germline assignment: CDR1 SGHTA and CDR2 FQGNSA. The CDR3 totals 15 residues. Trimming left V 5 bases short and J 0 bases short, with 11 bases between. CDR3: CASSQGRGSNQPQHF. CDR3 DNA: TGTGCCAGCAGCCAAGGACGGGGTAGCAATCAGCCCCAGCATTTT.

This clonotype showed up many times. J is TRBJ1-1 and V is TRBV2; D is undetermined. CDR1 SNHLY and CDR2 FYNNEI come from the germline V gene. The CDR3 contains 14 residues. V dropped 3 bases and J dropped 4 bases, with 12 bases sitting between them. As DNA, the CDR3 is TGTGCCAGCAGTGAGGAGTCAGTAGGCACTGAAGCTTTCTTT. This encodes CASSEESVGTEAFF.

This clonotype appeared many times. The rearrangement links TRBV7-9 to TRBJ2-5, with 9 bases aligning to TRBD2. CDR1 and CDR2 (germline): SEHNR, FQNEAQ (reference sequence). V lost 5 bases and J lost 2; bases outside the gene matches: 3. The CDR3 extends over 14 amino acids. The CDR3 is CASSRLAAQETQYF. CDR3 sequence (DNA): TGTGCCAGCAGCCGACTAGCGGCGCAAGAGACCCAGTACTTC.

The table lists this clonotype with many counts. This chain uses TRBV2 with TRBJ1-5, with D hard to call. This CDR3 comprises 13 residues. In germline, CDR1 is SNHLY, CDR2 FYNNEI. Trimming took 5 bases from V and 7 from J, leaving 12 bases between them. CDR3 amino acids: CASSFYMGQPQHF. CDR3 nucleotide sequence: TGTGCCAGCAGTTTTTACATGGGACAGCCCCAGCATTTT.

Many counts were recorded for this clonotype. This CDR3 reads CATSDGGLANSYEQYF. Here the CDR3 DNA reads TGTGCCACCAGTGATGGGGGCCTCGCCAACTCCTACGAGCAGTACTTC. The rearrangement joins TRBV24-1 to TRBJ2-7, with a weak D call TRBD1 (6 bases). V was pared by 3 bases and J by 0 bases, with 14 bases between. Per germline, CDR1 KGHDR and CDR2 SFDVKD. This CDR3 comprises 16 residues.

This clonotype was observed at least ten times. CDR3 loop: CAISEAYNSPLHF. The CDR3 region has the DNA TGTGCCATCAGTGAGGCCTATAATTCACCCCTCCACTTT. V and J are TRBV10-3 and TRBJ1-6; D remains ambiguous. V lost 2 bases and J 2 bases, leaving 1 base between the germline ends. Germline CDR1 is ENHRY and CDR2 is SYGVKD. The CDR3 loop spans 13 amino acids.

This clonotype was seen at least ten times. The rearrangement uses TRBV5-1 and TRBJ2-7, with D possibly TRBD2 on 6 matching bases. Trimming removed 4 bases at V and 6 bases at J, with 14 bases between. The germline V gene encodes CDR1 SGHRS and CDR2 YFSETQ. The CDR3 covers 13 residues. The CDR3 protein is CASSQASASEQYF. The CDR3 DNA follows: TGCGCCAGCAGCCAGGCTAGCGCGAGCGAGCAGTACTTC.

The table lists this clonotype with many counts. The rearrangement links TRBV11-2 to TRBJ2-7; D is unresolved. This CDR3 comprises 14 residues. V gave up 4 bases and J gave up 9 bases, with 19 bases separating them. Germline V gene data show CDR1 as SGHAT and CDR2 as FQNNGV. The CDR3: CASSSLERQMGQYF. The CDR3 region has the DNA TGTGCCAGCAGCTCTCTAGAGCGCCAGATGGGGCAGTACTTC.

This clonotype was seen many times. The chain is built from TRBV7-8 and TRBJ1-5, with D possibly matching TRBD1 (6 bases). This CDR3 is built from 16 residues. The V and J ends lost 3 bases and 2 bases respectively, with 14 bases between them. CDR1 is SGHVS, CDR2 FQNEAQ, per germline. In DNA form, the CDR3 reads TGTGCCAGCAGCTTTACAGGGCTTGGAGGCAATCAGCCCCAGCATTTT. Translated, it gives CASSFTGLGGNQPQHF.

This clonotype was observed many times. CDR3 region: CASSLGGRSSYEQYF. CDR3 coding DNA: TGTGCCAGCAGCTTAGGGGGTAGAAGCTCCTACGAGCAGTACTTC. The rearrangement links TRBV7-2 to TRBJ2-7; no reliable D call. CDR1 and CDR2 from the germline V gene are SGHTA and FQGNSA. The CDR3 is 15 residues long. Trimming left V 1 base short and J 0 bases short, with 10 bases between.

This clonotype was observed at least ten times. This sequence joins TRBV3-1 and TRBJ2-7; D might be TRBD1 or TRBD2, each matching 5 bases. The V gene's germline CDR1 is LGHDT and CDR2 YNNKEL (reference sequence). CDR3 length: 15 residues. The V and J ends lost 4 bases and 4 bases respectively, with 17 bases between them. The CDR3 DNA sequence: TGTGCCAGCAGCCTGGGACCCACCAATCCTTACGAGCAGTACTTC. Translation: CASSLGPTNPYEQYF.

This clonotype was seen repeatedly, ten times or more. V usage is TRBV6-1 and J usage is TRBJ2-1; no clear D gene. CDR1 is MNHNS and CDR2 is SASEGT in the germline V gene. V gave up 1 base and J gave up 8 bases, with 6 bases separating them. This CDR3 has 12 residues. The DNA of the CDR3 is TGTGCCAGCAGTGAAGGATACCATGAGCAGTTCTTC. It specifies CASSEGYHEQFF.

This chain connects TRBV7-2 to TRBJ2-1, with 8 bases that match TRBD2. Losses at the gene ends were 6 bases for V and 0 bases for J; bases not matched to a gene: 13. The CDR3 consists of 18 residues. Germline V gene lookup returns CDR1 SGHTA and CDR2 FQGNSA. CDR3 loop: CASRGPGTRASSYNEQFF. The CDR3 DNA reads TGTGCCAGCAGAGGTCCCGGGACTAGGGCTAGCTCCTACAATGAGCAGTTCTTC.

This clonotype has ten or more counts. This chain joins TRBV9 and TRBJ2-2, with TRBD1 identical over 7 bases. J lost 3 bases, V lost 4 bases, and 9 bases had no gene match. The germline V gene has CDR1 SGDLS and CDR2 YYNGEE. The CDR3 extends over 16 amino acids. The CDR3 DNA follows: TGTGCCAGCAGCCCACAGACAGGGCCGGACACCGGGGAGCTGTTTTTT. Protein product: CASSPQTGPDTGELFF.

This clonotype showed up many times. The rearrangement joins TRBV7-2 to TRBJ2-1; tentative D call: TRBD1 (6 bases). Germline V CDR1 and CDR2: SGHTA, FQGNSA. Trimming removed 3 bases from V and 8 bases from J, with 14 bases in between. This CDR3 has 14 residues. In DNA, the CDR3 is TGTGCCAGCAGCTTTACAGGGTACGCGGATGAGCAGTTCTTC. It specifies CASSFTGYADEQFF.

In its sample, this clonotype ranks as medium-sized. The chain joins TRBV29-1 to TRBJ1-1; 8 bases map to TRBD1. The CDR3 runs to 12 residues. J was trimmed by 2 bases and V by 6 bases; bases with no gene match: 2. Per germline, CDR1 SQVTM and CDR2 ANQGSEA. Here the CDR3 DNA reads TGCAGCGTGGACAGGGCCAACACTGAAGCTTTCTTT. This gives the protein CSVDRANTEAFF. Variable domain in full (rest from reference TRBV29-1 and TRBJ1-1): SAVISQKPSRDICQRGTSLTIQCQVDSQVTMMFWYRQQPGQSLTLIATANQGSEATYESGFVIDKFPISRPNLTFSTLTVSNMSPEDSSIYLCSVDRANTEAFFGQGTRLTVV.